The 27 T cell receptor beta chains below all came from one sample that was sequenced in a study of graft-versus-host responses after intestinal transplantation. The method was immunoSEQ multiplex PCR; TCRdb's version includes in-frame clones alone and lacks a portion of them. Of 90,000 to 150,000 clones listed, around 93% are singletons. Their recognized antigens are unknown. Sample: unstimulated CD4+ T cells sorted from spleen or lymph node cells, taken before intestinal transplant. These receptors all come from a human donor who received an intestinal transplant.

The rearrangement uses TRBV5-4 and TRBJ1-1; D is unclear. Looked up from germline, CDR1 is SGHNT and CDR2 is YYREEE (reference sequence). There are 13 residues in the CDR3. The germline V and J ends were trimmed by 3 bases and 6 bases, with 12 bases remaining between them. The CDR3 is CASSSQIQPEAFF. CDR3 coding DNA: TGTGCCAGCAGCTCGCAGATACAGCCTGAAGCTTTCTTT.

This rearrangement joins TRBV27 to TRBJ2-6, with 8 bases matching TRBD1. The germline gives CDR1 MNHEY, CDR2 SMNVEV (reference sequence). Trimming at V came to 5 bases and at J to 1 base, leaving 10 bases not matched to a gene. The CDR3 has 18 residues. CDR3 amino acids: CASSPGQGKGSGANVLTF. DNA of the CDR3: TGTGCCAGCAGTCCAGGACAGGGAAAAGGATCTGGGGCCAACGTCCTGACTTTC.

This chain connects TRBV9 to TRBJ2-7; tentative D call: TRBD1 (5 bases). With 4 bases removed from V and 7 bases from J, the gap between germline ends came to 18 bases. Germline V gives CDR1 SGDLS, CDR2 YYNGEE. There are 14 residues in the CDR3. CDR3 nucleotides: TGTGCCAGCAGCCCTCGGACCGGTCCAGGGGAGCAGTACTTC. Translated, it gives CASSPRTGPGEQYF.

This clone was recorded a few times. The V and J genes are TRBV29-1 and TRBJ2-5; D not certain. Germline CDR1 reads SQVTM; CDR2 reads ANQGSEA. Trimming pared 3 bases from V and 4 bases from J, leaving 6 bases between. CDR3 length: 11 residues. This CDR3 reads CSVDPGETQYF. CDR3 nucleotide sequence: TGCAGCGTTGACCCGGGAGAGACCCAGTACTTC.

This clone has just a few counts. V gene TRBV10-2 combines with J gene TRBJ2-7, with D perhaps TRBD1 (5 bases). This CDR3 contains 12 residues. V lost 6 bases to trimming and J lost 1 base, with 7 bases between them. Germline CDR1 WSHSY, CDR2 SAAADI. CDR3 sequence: CASRGVSYEQYF. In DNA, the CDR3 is TGCGCCAGCAGAGGGGTATCCTACGAGCAGTACTTC.

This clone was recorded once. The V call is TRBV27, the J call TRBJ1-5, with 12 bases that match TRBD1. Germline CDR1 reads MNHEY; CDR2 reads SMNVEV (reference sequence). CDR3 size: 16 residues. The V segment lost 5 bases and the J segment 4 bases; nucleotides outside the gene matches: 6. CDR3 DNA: TGTGCCAGCAGTCCCCGGGGACAGGGGGCGAATCAGCCCCAGCATTTT. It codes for CASSPRGQGANQPQHF.

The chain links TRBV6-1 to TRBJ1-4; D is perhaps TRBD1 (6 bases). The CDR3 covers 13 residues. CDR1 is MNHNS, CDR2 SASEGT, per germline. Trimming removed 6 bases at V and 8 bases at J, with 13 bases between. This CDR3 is CASRRGGGEKLFF. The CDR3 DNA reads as TGTGCCAGCAGGAGGGGGGGCGGAGAAAAACTGTTTTTT.

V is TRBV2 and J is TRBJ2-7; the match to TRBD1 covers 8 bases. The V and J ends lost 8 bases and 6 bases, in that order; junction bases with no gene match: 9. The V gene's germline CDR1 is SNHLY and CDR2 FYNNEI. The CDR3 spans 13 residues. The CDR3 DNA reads TGTGCCAGCTGTCGACAGGGGCTAAGCGAGCAGTACTTC. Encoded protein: CASCRQGLSEQYF.

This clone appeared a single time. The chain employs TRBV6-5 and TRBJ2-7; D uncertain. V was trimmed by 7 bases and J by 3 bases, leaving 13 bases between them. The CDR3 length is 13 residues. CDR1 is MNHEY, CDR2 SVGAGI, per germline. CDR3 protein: CASTSTANYEQYF. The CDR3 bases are TGTGCCAGCACCTCGACCGCCAACTACGAGCAGTACTTC.

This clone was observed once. The CDR3 DNA reads as TGTGCCAGCAGCCGCGTGGCATTAAGAAACAATGAGCAGTTCTTC. This translates into CASSRVALRNNEQFF. The chain has TRBV6-1 and TRBJ2-1, with unresolved D. Trimming took off 6 bases at V and 5 bases at J, with 17 bases between the two ends. Per germline, CDR1 MNHNS and CDR2 SASEGT. The CDR3 loop spans 15 amino acids.

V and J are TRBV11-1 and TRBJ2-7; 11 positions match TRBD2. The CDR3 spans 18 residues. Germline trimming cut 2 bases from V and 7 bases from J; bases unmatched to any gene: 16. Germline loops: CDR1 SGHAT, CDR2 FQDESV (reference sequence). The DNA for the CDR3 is TGTGCCAGCAGCTTAAATTCGGGAACTAGCGGGAGCCCGAGAGAGCAGTACTTC. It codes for CASSLNSGTSGSPREQYF.

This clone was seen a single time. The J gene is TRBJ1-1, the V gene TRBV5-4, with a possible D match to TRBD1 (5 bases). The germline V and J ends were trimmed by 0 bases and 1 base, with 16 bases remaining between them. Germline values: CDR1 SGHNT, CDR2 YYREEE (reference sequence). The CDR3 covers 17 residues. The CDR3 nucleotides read TGTGCCAGCAGCTTGGCGGGGCCCGGGGTGAGGAACACTGAAGCTTTCTTT. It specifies CASSLAGPGVRNTEAFF.

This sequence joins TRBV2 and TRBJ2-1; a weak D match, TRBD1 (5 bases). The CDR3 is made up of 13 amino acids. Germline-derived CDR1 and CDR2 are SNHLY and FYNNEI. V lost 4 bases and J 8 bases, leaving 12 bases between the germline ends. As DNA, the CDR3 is TGTGCCAGCAGTGTAAGACAGATGGATGAGCAGTTCTTC. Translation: CASSVRQMDEQFF. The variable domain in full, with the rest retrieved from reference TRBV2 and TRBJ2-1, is EPEVTQTPSHQVTQMGQEVILRCVPISNHLYFYWYRQILGQKVEFLVSFYNNEISEKSEIFDDQFSVERPDGSNFTLKIRSTKLEDSAMYFCASSVRQMDEQFFGPGTRLTVL.

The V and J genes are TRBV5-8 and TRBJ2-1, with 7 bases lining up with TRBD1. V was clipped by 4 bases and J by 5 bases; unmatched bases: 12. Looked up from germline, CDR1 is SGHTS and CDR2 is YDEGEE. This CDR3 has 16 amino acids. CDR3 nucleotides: TGTGCCAGCAGCACACTACAGGGGACCCTTGACAATGAGCAGTTCTTC. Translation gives CASSTLQGTLDNEQFF.

The CDR3 here is CASSLAQGMNTEAFF. CDR3 coding DNA: TGTGCCAGCAGCTTGGCCCAGGGGATGAACACTGAAGCTTTCTTT. The gene calls are TRBV5-4 and TRBJ1-1; D perhaps matches TRBD1 (6 bases). Germline V gives CDR1 SGHNT, CDR2 YYREEE (reference sequence). The CDR3 totals 15 residues. V was trimmed by 0 bases and J by 0 bases, leaving 9 bases between them. Using reference TRBV5-4 and TRBJ1-1 for the parts outside the CDR3, the full variable domain is ETGVTQSPTHLIKTRGQQVTLRCSSQSGHNTVSWYQQALGQGPQFIFQYYREEENGRGNFPPRFSGLQFPNYSSELNVNALELDDSALYLCASSLAQGMNTEAFFGQGTRLTVV.

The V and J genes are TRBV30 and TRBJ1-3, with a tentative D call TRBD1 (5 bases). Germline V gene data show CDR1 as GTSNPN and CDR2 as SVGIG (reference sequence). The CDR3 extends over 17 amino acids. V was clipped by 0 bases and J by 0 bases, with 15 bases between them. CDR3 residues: CAWSVWTGGSSGNTIYF. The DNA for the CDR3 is TGTGCCTGGAGTGTTTGGACCGGGGGAAGCTCTGGAAACACCATATATTTT.

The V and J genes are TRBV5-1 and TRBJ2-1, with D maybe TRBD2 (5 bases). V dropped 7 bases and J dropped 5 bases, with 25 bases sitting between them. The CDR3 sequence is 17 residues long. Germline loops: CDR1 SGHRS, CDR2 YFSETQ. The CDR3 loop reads CASSSGKTPNLHNEQFF. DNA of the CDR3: TGCGCCAGCTCGTCGGGGAAAACACCAAACCTCCACAATGAGCAGTTCTTC.

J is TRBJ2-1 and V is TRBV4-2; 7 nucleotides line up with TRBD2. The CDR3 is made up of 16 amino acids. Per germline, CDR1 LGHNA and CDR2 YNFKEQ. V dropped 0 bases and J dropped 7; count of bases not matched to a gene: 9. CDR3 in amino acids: CASSQDGDYPLNEQFF. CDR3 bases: TGTGCCAGCAGCCAAGATGGGGACTACCCCCTTAATGAGCAGTTCTTC.

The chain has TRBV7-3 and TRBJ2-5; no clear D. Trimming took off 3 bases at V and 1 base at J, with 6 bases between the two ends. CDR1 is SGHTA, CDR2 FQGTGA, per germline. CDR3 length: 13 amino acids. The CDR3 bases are TGTGCCAGCAGCTTTAGCCTCCAAGAGACCCAGTACTTC. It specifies CASSFSLQETQYF.

The DNA of the CDR3 is TGTGCCAGCAGCTTCCAGGCAACCTACGAGCAGTACTTC. This codes for CASSFQATYEQYF. V and J are TRBV5-6 and TRBJ2-7; the D is unclear. CDR1 and CDR2 (germline): SGHDT, YYEEEE. The CDR3 is 13 amino acids. Deletions cut 2 bases from V and 2 bases from J, with 8 bases between. Using reference TRBV5-6 and TRBJ2-7 for the parts outside the CDR3, the full variable domain is DAGVTQSPTHLIKTRGQQVTLRCSPKSGHDTVSWYQQALGQGPQFIFQYYEEEERQRGNFPDRFSGHQFPNYSSELNVNALLLGDSALYLCASSFQATYEQYFGPGTRLTVT.

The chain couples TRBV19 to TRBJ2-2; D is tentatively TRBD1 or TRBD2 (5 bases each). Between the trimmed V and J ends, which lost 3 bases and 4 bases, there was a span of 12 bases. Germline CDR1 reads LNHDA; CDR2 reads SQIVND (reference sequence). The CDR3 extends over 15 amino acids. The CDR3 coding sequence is TGTGCCAGTAGTATCCCCCTGGGGGTCACCGGGGAGCTGTTTTTT. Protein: CASSIPLGVTGELFF. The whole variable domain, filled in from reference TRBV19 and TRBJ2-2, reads DGGITQSPKYLFRKEGQNVTLSCEQNLNHDAMYWYRQDPGQGLRLIYYSQIVNDFQKGDIAEGYSVSREKKESFPLTVTSAQKNPTAFYLCASSIPLGVTGELFFGEGSRLTVL.

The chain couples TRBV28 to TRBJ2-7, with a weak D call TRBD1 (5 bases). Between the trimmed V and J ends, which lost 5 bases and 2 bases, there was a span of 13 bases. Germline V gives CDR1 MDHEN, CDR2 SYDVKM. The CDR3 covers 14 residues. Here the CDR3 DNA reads TGTGCCAGCAGTGACAGAAACAGCCCCTACGAGCAGTACTTC. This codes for CASSDRNSPYEQYF.

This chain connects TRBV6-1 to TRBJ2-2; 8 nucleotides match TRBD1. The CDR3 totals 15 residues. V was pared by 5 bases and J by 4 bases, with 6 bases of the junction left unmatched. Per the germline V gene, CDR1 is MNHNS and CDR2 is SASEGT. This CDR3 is CASSPRTGSTGELFF. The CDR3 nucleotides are TGTGCCAGCAGTCCCCGGACAGGGAGCACCGGGGAGCTGTTTTTT.

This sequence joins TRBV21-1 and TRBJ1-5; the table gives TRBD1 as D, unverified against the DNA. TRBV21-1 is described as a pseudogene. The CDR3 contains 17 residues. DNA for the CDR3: TGTGCCAGCAGCTATCCTGAGGGGGACAGGGCCCGTCAGCCCCAGCATTTT. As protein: CASSYPEGDRARQPQHF.

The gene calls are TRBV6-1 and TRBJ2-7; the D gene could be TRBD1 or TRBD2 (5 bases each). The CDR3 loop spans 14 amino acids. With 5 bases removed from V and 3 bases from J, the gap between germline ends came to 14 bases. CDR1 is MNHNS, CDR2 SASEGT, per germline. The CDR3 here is CASSRGTSFYEQYF. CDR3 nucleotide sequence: TGTGCCAGCAGTCGTGGGACGTCGTTCTACGAGCAGTACTTC.

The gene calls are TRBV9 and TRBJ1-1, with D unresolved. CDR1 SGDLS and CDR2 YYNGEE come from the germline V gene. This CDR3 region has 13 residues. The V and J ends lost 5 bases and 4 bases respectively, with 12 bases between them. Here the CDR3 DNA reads TGTGCCAGCAGTGTTGGTAGGTCCACTGAAGCTTTCTTT. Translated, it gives CASSVGRSTEAFF. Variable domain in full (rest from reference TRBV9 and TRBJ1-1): DSGVTQTPKHLITATGQRVTLRCSPRSGDLSVYWYQQSLDQGLQFLIQYYNGEERAKGNILERFSAQQFPDLHSELNLSSLELGDSALYFCASSVGRSTEAFFGQGTRLTVV.

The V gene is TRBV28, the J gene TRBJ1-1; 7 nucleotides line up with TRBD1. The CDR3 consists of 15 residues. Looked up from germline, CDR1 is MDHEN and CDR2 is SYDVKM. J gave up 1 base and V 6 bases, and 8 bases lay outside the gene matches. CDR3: CASSPRGTANTEAFF. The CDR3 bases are TGTGCCAGCAGCCCCCGGGGGACAGCGAACACTGAAGCTTTCTTT.